This TCR beta chain stems from a study of response to subunit inactivated influenza vaccine. TCRdb redid the calling of the RT-PCR reads with MiXCR, one entry per CDR3 protein. The table includes about 700,000 distinct CDR3 sequences, about 15% detected once. V gave up 4 bases and J gave up 6 bases; unmatched junction bases: 3. CDR3 length: 13 residues. From germline, CDR1 is DFQATT and CDR2 SNEGSKA (reference sequence). This clonotype was recorded a few times. V and J are TRBV20-1 and TRBJ1-6; 7 nucleotides line up with TRBD1. The sample was PBMCs from blood, taken 12 days after vaccination. The sequence derives from a man in his forties or fifties who received an inactivated influenza vaccine. CDR3 sequence: CSATTGVNSPLHF. The CDR3 DNA reads TGCAGTGCTACTACAGGGGTTAATTCACCCCTCCACTTT.